The rows below give T cell receptor beta chains drawn from one sample of a study of identical twins. MiXCR was run by TCRdb on the 5' RACE reads, yielding one entry per CDR3 protein. The sample has hundreds of thousands of distinct CDR3 sequences, roughly 7% seen once; the top ten hold more than 3%. These data were also filed under a second study, of yellow fever vaccine responses in identical twins.

The sequenced sample consisted of memory (CD45RO+) T cells sorted from blood. All receptors come from a woman younger than 30 in good health. CDR3s include the opening cysteine and the closing phenylalanine or tryptophan. The order of the fields is V gene, CDR3 length, J gene, CDR3 protein.

>TRBV18|14|TRBJ1-2
CASSRGTDSYGYTF
>TRBV6-2/TRBV6-3|15|TRBJ2-3
CASSLSGGATDTQYF
>TRBV5-1|14|TRBJ2-3
CASSLAGATDTQYF
>TRBV20-1|14|TRBJ2-5
CSATLTAGGETQYF
>TRBV3-1|19|TRBJ2-1
CAICPVEWSRDRVFAKQFF
>TRBV29-1|11|TRBJ2-2
CSARDPGELFF
>TRBV20-1|12|TRBJ1-5
CSAGQVNQPQHF
>TRBV19|14|TRBJ1-1
CASRSGGLNTEAFF
>TRBV20-1|13|TRBJ1-1
CSARGGTDTEAFF
>TRBV5-1|17|TRBJ2-5
CASRLGGLAGTQETQYF
>TRBV3-1|12|TRBJ2-7
CASSQTGTEQYF
>TRBV7-9|12|TRBJ2-1
CASSLEAGEQFF
>TRBV29-1|13|TRBJ2-1
CSEGDPPYNEQFF
>TRBV5-1|15|TRBJ2-5
CASSLEGPVGETQYF
>TRBV4-2|15|TRBJ2-5
CASSPTGGPQETQYF
>TRBV6-2/TRBV6-3|16|TRBJ2-1
CASLDRAGVYYNEQFF
>TRBV11-2|11|TRBJ2-3
CASSRGDTQYF
>TRBV7-6|16|TRBJ2-1
CASTPSSAGSYNEQFF
>TRBV20-1|12|TRBJ2-1
CSANTQGNEQFF
>TRBV29-1|12|TRBJ1-2
CSVEQVPYGYTF
>TRBV11-3|13|TRBJ2-2
CASSRGFTGELFF
>TRBV7-9|14|TRBJ2-1
CASRLGEVVNEQFF
>TRBV5-4|16|TRBJ1-6
CASRSRQGSVDSPLHF
>TRBV5-6|13|TRBJ1-1
CASSYETNTEAFF
>TRBV10-1|13|TRBJ1-5
CASSRGLGGPQHF